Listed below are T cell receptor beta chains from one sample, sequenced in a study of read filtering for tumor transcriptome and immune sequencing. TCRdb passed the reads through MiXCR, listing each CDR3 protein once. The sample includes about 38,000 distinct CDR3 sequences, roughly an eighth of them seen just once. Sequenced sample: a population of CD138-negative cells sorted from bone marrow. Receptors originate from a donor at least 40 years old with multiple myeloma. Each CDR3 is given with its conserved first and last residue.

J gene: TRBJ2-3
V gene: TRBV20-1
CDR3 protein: CSARKSGGRADTQYF

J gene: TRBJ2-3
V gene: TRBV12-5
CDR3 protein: CASGLGLTTDTQYF

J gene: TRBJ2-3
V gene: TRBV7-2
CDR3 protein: CASSFQGMGTDTQYF

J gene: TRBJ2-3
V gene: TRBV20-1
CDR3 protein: CSAPTKRESRDTLYF

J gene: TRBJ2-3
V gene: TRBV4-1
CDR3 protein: CASSQQGADTQYF

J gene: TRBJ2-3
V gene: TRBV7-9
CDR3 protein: CASSGLAGVDSTDTQYF

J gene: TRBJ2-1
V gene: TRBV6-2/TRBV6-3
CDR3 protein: CASTAPGLQNNEQFF

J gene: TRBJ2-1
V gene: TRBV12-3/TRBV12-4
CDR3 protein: CASSLIPLFVRRNYNEQFF

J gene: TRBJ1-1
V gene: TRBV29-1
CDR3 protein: CSVESEVNTEAFF

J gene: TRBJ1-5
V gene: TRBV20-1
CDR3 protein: CSALNREFNQPQHF

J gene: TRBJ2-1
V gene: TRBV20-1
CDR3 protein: CSAKFRTSGNNEQFF